This TCR beta chain is drawn from a study of T-cell reconstitution after alpha-beta-depleted transplantation in children. Study observations and caveats: Counts and diversity of T cells one year after transplant came mostly from newly produced T cells. It was surviving recipient T cells and thymic progenitors that gave some patients high TCRbeta diversity at day 60. Several hundred rapidly expanded clones from non-depleted graft cells reportedly supplied alpha-beta T cells about two months post-transplant.

This clonotype appeared many times. The antigen remains unidentified. Unique molecular identifiers were used in preparing the TCRbeta library. MiXCR, applied by TCRdb to the PCR reads, yields one record per CDR3 protein. The table records 200,000 to 300,000 distinct CDR3 sequences, 20% to 30% of them present only once. V was pared by 1 base and J by 3 bases, with 8 bases between. CDR1 is LGHNA, CDR2 YNFKEQ, per germline. CDR3 length equals 14 residues. The sample here was PBMCs, mostly from graft donor cells, taken 360 days after TCRalphabeta/CD19-depleted stem cell transplant. This receptor was obtained from a female patient between 2 and 15 years old who had a stem cell transplant for congenital amegakaryocytic thrombocytopenia, so the T cells may come from the graft donor. The chain joins TRBV4-2 to TRBJ2-3; D unclear. The CDR3 reads CASSQALRTDTQYF. The CDR3 nucleotides read TGTGCCAGCAGCCAAGCCTTGAGGACAGATACGCAGTATTTT.